A single sample gave rise to the 22 T cell receptor beta chains below, sequenced in a study of cytomegalovirus exposure and HLA in healthy donors. In the PCR, 60 Vbeta and 13 Jbeta primers were used. TCRdb's copy holds only in-frame clones and misses some; the assay was immunoSEQ multiplex PCR. The sample carries 75,000 or so clones, approximately 74% recorded once. Sequencing used PBMCs. All receptors come from a woman under 40 in good health and CMV-seropositive.

This chain joins TRBV4-2 and TRBJ1-1, with 8 bases that match TRBD1. J was trimmed by 3 bases and V by 1 base; bases with no gene match: 13. Germline CDR1 and CDR2: LGHNA and YNFKEQ. The CDR3 totals 18 residues. This CDR3 is CASSQVDRGEGLDTEAFF. CDR3 sequence (DNA): TGTGCCAGCAGCCAAGTCGACAGGGGAGAAGGGTTGGACACTGAAGCTTTCTTT.

This rearrangement joins TRBV4-3 to TRBJ2-3; 12 nucleotides align to TRBD2. V gave up 1 base and J gave up 1 base; unmatched junction bases: 9. This CDR3 region has 19 residues. From germline, CDR1 is LGHNA and CDR2 YSLEER. For the CDR3, the DNA is TGCGCCAGCAGCCAAGCGCGCCTAGCGGGAGGGCAAGGCACAGATACGCAGTATTTT. It translates to CASSQARLAGGQGTDTQYF.

V and J are TRBV9 and TRBJ2-1; 7 bases line up with TRBD2. Germline V gene data show CDR1 as SGDLS and CDR2 as YYNGEE. The CDR3 runs 15 residues. V trimming: 4 bases; J trimming: 1 base; junction bases outside the gene matches: 5. The CDR3 DNA reads TGTGCCAGCAGCCGGAAGCGGGAATCCTACAATGAGCAGTTCTTC. It is translated as CASSRKRESYNEQFF.

This chain joins TRBV11-2 and TRBJ1-1; 7 bases fit TRBD1. The CDR3 is 14 amino acids. Germline V gene sequence: CDR1 SGHAT, CDR2 FQNNGV. With 5 bases clipped from V and 1 base from J, the junction kept 4 bases outside the gene matches. The CDR3 nucleotides read TGTGCCAGCAGCCCGGGACAGACGAACACTGAAGCTTTCTTT. Translation gives CASSPGQTNTEAFF.

This clone appeared a few times. V gene TRBV15 combines with J gene TRBJ1-2, with 7 bases aligning to TRBD1. This CDR3 has 15 residues. After removal of 0 bases from V and 1 base from J, the junction contained 2 bases not matched to a gene. In germline, CDR1 is LNHNV, CDR2 YYDKDF (reference sequence). CDR3 in amino acids: CATSREQGFNYGYTF. In DNA form, the CDR3 reads TGTGCCACCAGCAGAGAACAGGGGTTTAACTATGGCTACACCTTC.

This clone has only a few counts. The chain is built from TRBV7-6 and TRBJ2-7; 9 bases agree with TRBD2. The CDR3 runs to 14 residues. Germline CDR1 is SGHVS and CDR2 is FNYEAQ. V was pared by 8 bases and J by 6 bases, with 11 bases of the junction left unmatched. In DNA, the CDR3 is TGTGCCAGCTCATCGGGACTAGCTGAACCCGAGCAGTACTTC. Amino acid sequence: CASSSGLAEPEQYF.

The chain recombines TRBV19 with TRBJ2-3, with a weak D call TRBD1 (5 bases). CDR3 length: 14 amino acids. The germline V gene has CDR1 LNHDA and CDR2 SQIVND (reference sequence). Trimming removed 1 base from V and 3 bases from J, with 8 bases in between. CDR3 in amino acids: CASSIGRVTDTQYF. DNA of the CDR3: TGTGCCAGTAGTATAGGCAGGGTTACAGATACGCAGTATTTT.

Details on this clone: At one boundary the junction diverges from the germline segment, which might be a read error. V is TRBV7-7 and J is TRBJ2-5, with 9 bases fitting TRBD1. Germline-derived CDR1 and CDR2 are SSHAT and FNYEAQ (reference sequence). The CDR3 spans 14 residues. The CDR3 DNA follows: TGTGCTAGCAGCTCGACAGGGGGTAGTGAGACCCAGTACTTC. Translated: CASSSTGGSETQYF.

The J gene is TRBJ2-1, the V gene TRBV19; 15 nucleotides line up with TRBD2. This CDR3 contains 15 residues. Per the germline V gene, CDR1 is LNHDA and CDR2 is SQIVND (reference sequence). V shed 4 bases and J 7 bases; nucleotides not matched to a gene: 2. The CDR3 nucleotides read TGTGCCAGTAGTACTGGGACTAGCGGGAGGAATGAGCAGTTCTTC. Protein sequence: CASSTGTSGRNEQFF.

This CDR3 reads CASSQGRVAGRHSGNTIYF. The CDR3 nucleotides read TGTGCCAGCAGCCAAGGGCGAGTGGCAGGGCGACACTCTGGAAACACCATATATTTT. The chain combines TRBV16 with TRBJ1-3; TRBD1 is a possible D gene (5 bases). CDR3 length: 19 residues. Germline V gene data show CDR1 as KGHSY and CDR2 as FQNENV. The V end lost 2 bases, the J end lost 0 bases, and 20 bases lay between the germline ends.

The CDR3 sequence is CSVERGATTEAFF. The CDR3 bases are TGCAGCGTTGAGCGGGGGGCAACCACTGAAGCTTTCTTT. This chain uses TRBV29-1 with TRBJ1-1; D is possibly TRBD1 (6 bases). Per germline, CDR1 SQVTM and CDR2 ANQGSEA. V was clipped by 3 bases and J by 4 bases, with 12 bases between them. This CDR3 is 13 amino acids long.

The chain links TRBV18 to TRBJ2-1; TRBD2 matches at 10 bases. V lost 2 bases to trimming and J lost 5 bases; unmatched junction nucleotides: 6. CDR3 length: 16 amino acids. The V gene's germline CDR1 is KGHSH and CDR2 LQKENI. DNA of the CDR3: TGTGCCAGCTCACCAGGAGTTCTAGCGGGGGACAATGAGCAGTTCTTC. It codes for CASSPGVLAGDNEQFF.

The rearrangement joins TRBV27 to TRBJ1-4; TRBD1 is a possible D gene (5 bases). V lost 4 bases and J lost 5, with 11 bases in between. The germline CDR1 and CDR2 sequences are MNHEY and SMNVEV (reference sequence). This CDR3 contains 14 residues. The CDR3 is CASSSRDRNEKLFF. CDR3 nucleotides: TGTGCCAGCAGTTCTCGAGACAGAAATGAAAAACTGTTTTTT.

The chain has TRBV27 and TRBJ1-1, with 9 bases fitting TRBD1. This CDR3 is 14 amino acids long. V lost 5 bases to trimming and J lost 4 bases; unmatched junction nucleotides: 5. The germline gives CDR1 MNHEY, CDR2 SMNVEV (reference sequence). The CDR3 DNA is TGTGCCAGCAGTCGGGACAGGGCGGTCACTGAAGCTTTCTTT. Translating it yields CASSRDRAVTEAFF.

The rearrangement links TRBV10-1 to TRBJ1-1; no reliable D call. Germline V lookup: CDR1 WNHNN, CDR2 SYGVQD (reference sequence). The CDR3 consists of 13 residues. Between the trimmed V and J ends, which lost 5 bases and 0 bases, there was a span of 7 bases. CDR3 sequence: CASSRQMNTEAFF. The CDR3 coding sequence is TGCGCCAGCAGTAGACAAATGAACACTGAAGCTTTCTTT.

The chain joins TRBV9 to TRBJ2-2, with 7 bases lining up with TRBD2. The length of the CDR3 is 16 residues. V lost 2 bases to trimming and J lost 0 bases; unmatched junction nucleotides: 4. CDR1 is SGDLS, CDR2 YYNGEE, per germline. Here the CDR3 DNA reads TGTGCCAGCAGCGTCTCTAGCGGTACGAACACCGGGGAGCTGTTTTTT. It yields the protein CASSVSSGTNTGELFF.

This clone turned up a few times. V and J are TRBV5-4 and TRBJ1-1; D is unclear. CDR3 length: 12 amino acids. The germline V gene encodes CDR1 SGHNT and CDR2 YYREEE (reference sequence). Trimming left V 2 bases short and J 3 bases short, with 5 bases between. CDR3 nucleotide sequence: TGTGCCAGCAGCTTTGGAGACACTGAAGCTTTCTTT. The encoded protein is CASSFGDTEAFF. Complete variable domain (other parts from reference TRBV5-4 and TRBJ1-1): ETGVTQSPTHLIKTRGQQVTLRCSSQSGHNTVSWYQQALGQGPQFIFQYYREEENGRGNFPPRFSGLQFPNYSSELNVNALELDDSALYLCASSFGDTEAFFGQGTRLTVV.

The gene calls are TRBV6-5 and TRBJ2-1; TRBD1 agrees at 8 bases. In germline, CDR1 is MNHEY, CDR2 SVGAGI. This CDR3 is built from 13 residues. Germline trimming cut 4 bases from V and 8 bases from J; bases unmatched to any gene: 4. CDR3 in DNA: TGTGCCAGCAGTTCGCCAGGGGGCTATGAGCAGTTCTTC. Translating gives CASSSPGGYEQFF.

CDR3 residues: CASSIFYGYTF. The DNA for the CDR3 is TGTGCCAGTAGCATTTTCTATGGCTACACCTTC. The chain carries TRBV19 and TRBJ1-2; D is uncertain. This CDR3 region has 11 residues. The V end was cut by 6 bases, the J end by 4 bases, with 6 bases between. The germline V gene encodes CDR1 LNHDA and CDR2 SQIVND (reference sequence).

The rearrangement joins TRBV18 to TRBJ2-7, with D perhaps matching TRBD1 (6 bases). The CDR3 consists of 16 residues. The germline V gene encodes CDR1 KGHSH and CDR2 LQKENI. The V end was cut by 2 bases, the J end by 3 bases, with 17 bases between. The CDR3 DNA reads TGTGCCAGCTCACCAGGGGCAGGGGAAACGCACTACGAGCAGTACTTC. Translating gives CASSPGAGETHYEQYF.

The chain joins TRBV7-9 to TRBJ1-2, with TRBD1 as a possible D gene (5 bases). The CDR3 runs 16 residues. CDR1 is SEHNR and CDR2 is FQNEAQ in the germline V gene (reference sequence). Trimming pared 5 bases from V and 0 bases from J, leaving 16 bases between. CDR3 residues: CASSRRGNPANYGYTF. Here the CDR3 DNA reads TGTGCCAGCAGCCGCCGGGGGAACCCGGCTAACTATGGCTACACCTTC. Supplemented by reference TRBV7-9 and TRBJ1-2, the full variable domain reads DTGVSQNPRHKITKRGQNVTFRCDPISEHNRLYWYRQTLGQGPEFLTYFQNEAQLEKSRLLSDRFSAERPKGSFSTLEIQRTEQGDSAMYLCASSRRGNPANYGYTFGSGTRLTVV.

The J gene is TRBJ1-1, the V gene TRBV29-1, with 10 bases fitting TRBD1. This CDR3 comprises 10 residues. V shed 6 bases, J shed 10 bases, and the junction held 2 bases outside the gene matches. CDR1 SQVTM and CDR2 ANQGSEA come from the germline V gene. The CDR3 protein is CSVRTGGAFF. The CDR3 DNA reads as TGCAGCGTCCGGACAGGGGGAGCTTTCTTT. Complete variable domain (other parts from reference TRBV29-1 and TRBJ1-1): SAVISQKPSRDICQRGTSLTIQCQVDSQVTMMFWYRQQPGQSLTLIATANQGSEATYESGFVIDKFPISRPNLTFSTLTVSNMSPEDSSIYLCSVRTGGAFFGQGTRLTVV.